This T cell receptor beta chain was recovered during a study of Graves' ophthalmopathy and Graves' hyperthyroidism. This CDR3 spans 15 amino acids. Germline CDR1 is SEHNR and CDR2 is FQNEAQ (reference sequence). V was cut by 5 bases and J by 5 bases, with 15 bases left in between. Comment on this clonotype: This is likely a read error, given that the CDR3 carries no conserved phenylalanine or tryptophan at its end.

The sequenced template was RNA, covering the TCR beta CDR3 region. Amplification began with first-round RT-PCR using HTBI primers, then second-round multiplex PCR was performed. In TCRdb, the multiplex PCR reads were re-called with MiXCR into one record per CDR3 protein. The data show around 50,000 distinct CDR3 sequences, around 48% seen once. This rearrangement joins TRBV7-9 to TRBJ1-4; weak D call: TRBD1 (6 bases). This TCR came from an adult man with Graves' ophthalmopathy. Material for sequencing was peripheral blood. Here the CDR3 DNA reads TGTGCCAGCAGCCAAATACAGGGAGGGAATGAAAAACTGTTTTAT. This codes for CASSQIQGGNEKLFY.